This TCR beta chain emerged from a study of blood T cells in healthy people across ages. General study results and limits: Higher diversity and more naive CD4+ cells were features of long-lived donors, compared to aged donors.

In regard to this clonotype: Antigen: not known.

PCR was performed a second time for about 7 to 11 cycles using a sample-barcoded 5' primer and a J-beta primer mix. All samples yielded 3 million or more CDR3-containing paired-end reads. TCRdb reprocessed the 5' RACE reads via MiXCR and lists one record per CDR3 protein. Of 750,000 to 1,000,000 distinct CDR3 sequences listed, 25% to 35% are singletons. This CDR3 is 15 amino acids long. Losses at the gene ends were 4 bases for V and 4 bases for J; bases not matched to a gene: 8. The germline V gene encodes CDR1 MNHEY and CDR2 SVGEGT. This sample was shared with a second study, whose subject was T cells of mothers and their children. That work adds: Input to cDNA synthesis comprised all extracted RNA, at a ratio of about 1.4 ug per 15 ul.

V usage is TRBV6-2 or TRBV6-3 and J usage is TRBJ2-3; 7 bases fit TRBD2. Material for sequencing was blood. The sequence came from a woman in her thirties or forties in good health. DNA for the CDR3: TGTGCCAGCAGTTCGGGGGGAGGCGGTGCAGATACGCAGTATTTT. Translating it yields CASSSGGGGADTQYF.